What follows are 9 T cell receptor beta chains derived from one specimen sequenced in a study of monozygotic twins with inflammatory bowel disease. Each CDR3 protein gets one entry in TCRdb, which reprocessed the 5' RACE reads and gives no DNA. This sample's table reports 350,000 to 550,000 distinct CDR3 sequences. The sequenced material came from blood. The origin of the receptors is a human donor with ulcerative colitis or Crohn's disease, or a healthy co-twin of an affected twin (not recorded which).

This chain connects TRBV28 to TRBJ1-6. Per germline, CDR1 MDHEN and CDR2 SYDVKM. The CDR3 has 17 residues. Here the CDR3 reads CASSFPTGTSYNSPLHF.

The V call is TRBV6-1, the J call TRBJ2-3. CDR3 length: 16 residues. Germline CDR1 and CDR2: MNHNS and SASEGT. CDR3 residues: CASRSRGSATTDTQYF.

V is TRBV20-1 and J is TRBJ2-1; TCRdb returns TRBD2, unconfirmable since there is no DNA. The CDR3 sequence is 17 residues long. The germline CDR1 and CDR2 sequences are DFQATT and SNEGSKA (reference sequence). The CDR3: CSAPGTSGTQGYNEQFF.

The V call is TRBV25-1, the J call TRBJ2-5; with no DNA, the TCRdb D assignment of TRBD2 cannot be verified. Germline assignment: CDR1 MGHDK and CDR2 SYGVNS. CDR3 size: 17 residues. The CDR3 is CASSDTRLAGSGETQYF.

V gene TRBV27 combines with J gene TRBJ2-1; the TCRdb D gene call, TRBD2, has no DNA to confirm it. The CDR3 totals 15 residues. CDR1 MNHEY and CDR2 SMNVEV come from the germline V gene (reference sequence). This CDR3 is CASSLRAGRANEQFF.

This chain connects TRBV7-9 to TRBJ2-5. The CDR3 extends over 14 amino acids. Germline V lookup: CDR1 SEHNR, CDR2 FQNEAQ (reference sequence). CDR3 loop: CASSRKLGQETQYF.

This chain joins TRBV20-1 and TRBJ2-3; TCRdb gives TRBD2 as the D gene, but with no DNA this cannot be confirmed. This CDR3 comprises 15 residues. CDR1 DFQATT and CDR2 SNEGSKA come from the germline V gene (reference sequence). The CDR3 protein is CSAPTSGGGADTQYF.

The V gene is TRBV20-1, the J gene TRBJ2-5; the TRBD2 assignment by TCRdb is unverifiable without DNA. CDR1 is DFQATT, CDR2 SNEGSKA, per germline (reference sequence). CDR3 length: 16 residues. The CDR3: CSARSTSGRAVETQYF.

This chain uses TRBV5-1 with TRBJ1-1; the D gene TCRdb calls, TRBD1, cannot be checked with no DNA. This CDR3 region has 13 residues. CDR1 and CDR2 (germline): SGHRS, YFSETQ. The CDR3 spells CASKRGENTEAFF.